This TCR beta chain is from a study of patients and donors after allogeneic stem cell transplantation. This CDR3 has 19 amino acids. CDR1 is SGHTA and CDR2 is FQGTGA in the germline V gene. J lost 3 bases, V lost 5 bases, and 17 bases had no gene match. TCRdb fed the RT-PCR reads into MiXCR, producing one record per CDR3 protein. Among 390,000 or so distinct CDR3 sequences listed, roughly 17% were seen once. Only a few counts were recorded for this clonotype. The chain combines TRBV7-3 with TRBJ1-1; 11 nucleotides match TRBD1. The receptor's source is a human donor who was either an allogeneic HSCT recipient or a stem cell or donor lymphocyte infusion donor (not recorded which). It is not recorded whose cells these are; they may come from a transplant donor. Sequencing was performed on blood, either unsorted or a sorted T cell fraction (not recorded which). The CDR3 sequence: CASSLYLRGGGQGDTEAFF. The CDR3 nucleotides read TGTGCCAGCAGCCTATACCTTAGGGGAGGGGGACAGGGGGACACTGAAGCTTTCTTT.